This TCR beta chain was sequenced during a study of CD8 T cells in ankylosing spondylitis. Study observations and caveats: Ankylosing spondylitis blood appeared to be characterized by a TCR beta motif of 7 to 9 highly homologous variants.

As concerns this clonotype: Antigen specificity is unknown. The CDR3 does not close with the conserved phenylalanine or tryptophan, likely indicating a read error.

TCRdb analysed the 5' RACE reads with MiXCR anew, one entry per CDR3 protein. The repertoire holds over 150,000 distinct CDR3 sequences, with about 13% as singletons. V was pared by 4 bases and J by 8 bases, with 4 bases of the junction left unmatched. The length of the CDR3 is 13 residues. Germline CDR1 KGHDR, CDR2 SFDVKD. The gene calls are TRBV24-1 and TRBJ2-1; TRBD1 aligns across 7 bases. The source material was blood, either unsorted or a sorted T cell fraction (not recorded which). This TCR derives from a male donor with ankylosing spondylitis or in good health (not recorded which). CDR3 nucleotides: TGTGCCACCAGTGACTACAGGGGTCATGAGCAGTTCCTC. Its protein product is CATSDYRGHEQFL.